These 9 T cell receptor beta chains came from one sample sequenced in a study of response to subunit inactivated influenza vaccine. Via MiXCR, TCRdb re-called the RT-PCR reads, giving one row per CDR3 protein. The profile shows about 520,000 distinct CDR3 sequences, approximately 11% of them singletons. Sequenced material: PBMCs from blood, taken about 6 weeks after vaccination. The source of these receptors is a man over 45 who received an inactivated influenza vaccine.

Written as DNA, the CDR3 is TGTGCCACCAGCAGGACCGGTCGGGGCACAGATACGCAGTATTTT. Translated: CATSRTGRGTDTQYF. The genes are TRBV15 and TRBJ2-3; no definite D call. Trimming left V 3 bases short and J 1 base short, with 11 bases between. Germline CDR1 reads LNHNV; CDR2 reads YYDKDF (reference sequence). The CDR3 spans 15 residues.

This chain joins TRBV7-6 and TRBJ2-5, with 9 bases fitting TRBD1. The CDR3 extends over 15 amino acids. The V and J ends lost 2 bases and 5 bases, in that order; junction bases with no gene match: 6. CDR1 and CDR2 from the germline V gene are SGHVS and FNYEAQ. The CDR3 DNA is TGTGCCAGCAGCTTACCGGACAGGGGATTGGAGACCCAGTACTTC. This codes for CASSLPDRGLETQYF.

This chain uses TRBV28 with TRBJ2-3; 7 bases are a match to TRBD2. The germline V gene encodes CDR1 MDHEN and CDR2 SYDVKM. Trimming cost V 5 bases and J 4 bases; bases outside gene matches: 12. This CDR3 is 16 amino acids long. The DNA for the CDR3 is TGTGCCAGCAGTCCCCTCGAGACGGGAGGTTCAGATACGCAGTATTTT. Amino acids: CASSPLETGGSDTQYF.

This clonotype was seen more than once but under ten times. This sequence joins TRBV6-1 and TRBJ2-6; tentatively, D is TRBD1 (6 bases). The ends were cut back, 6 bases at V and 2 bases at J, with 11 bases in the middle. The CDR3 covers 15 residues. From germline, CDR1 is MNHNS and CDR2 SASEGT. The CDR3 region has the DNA TGTGCCAGCAGACAGGGTTTCCCTGGGGCCAACGTCCTGACTTTC. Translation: CASRQGFPGANVLTF.

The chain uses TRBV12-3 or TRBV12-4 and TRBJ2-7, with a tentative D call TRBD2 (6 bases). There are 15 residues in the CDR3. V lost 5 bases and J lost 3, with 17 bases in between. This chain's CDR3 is CASSQNRDSLYEQYF. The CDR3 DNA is TGTGCCAGCAGTCAAAACCGGGACTCACTCTACGAGCAGTACTTC.

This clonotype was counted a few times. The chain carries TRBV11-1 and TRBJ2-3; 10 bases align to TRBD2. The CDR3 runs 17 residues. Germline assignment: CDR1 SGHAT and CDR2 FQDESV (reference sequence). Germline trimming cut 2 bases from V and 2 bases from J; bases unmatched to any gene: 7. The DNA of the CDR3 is TGTGCCAGCAGCTTACCGGGGACTAGCGAAAACACAGATACGCAGTATTTT. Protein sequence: CASSLPGTSENTDTQYF. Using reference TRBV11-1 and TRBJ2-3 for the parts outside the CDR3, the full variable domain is EAEVAQSPRYKITEKSQAVAFWCDPISGHATLYWYRQILGQGPELLVQFQDESVVDDSQLPKDRFSAERLKGVDSTLKIQPAELGDSAMYLCASSLPGTSENTDTQYFGPGTRLTVL.

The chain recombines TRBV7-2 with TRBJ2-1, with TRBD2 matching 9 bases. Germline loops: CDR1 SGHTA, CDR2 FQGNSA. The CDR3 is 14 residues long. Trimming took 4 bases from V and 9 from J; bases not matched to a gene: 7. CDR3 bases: TGTGCCAGCAGCTCGGTTAGCGGGGGTAGTGAGCAGTTCTTC. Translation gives CASSSVSGGSEQFF.

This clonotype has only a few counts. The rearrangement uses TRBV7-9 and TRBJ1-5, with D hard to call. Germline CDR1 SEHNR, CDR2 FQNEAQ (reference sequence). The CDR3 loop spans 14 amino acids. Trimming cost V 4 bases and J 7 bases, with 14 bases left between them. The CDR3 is CASSSGPQRQPQHF. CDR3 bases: TGTGCCAGCAGCTCTGGACCCCAAAGGCAGCCCCAGCATTTT.

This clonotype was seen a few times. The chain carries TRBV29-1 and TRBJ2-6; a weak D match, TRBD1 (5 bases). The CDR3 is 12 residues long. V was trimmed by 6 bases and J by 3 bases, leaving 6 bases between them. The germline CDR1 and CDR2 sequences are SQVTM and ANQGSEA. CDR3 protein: CSVTVGANVLTF. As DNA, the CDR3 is TGCAGCGTGACAGTTGGGGCCAACGTCCTGACTTTC.